Below are 24 T cell receptor beta chains sequenced from a single sample in a study of blood T cells in healthy people across ages. A sample-barcoded 5' primer and a J-beta primer mix were used in a second PCR of roughly 7 to 11 cycles. TCRdb reanalysed the 5' RACE reads using MiXCR and keeps one entry per CDR3 protein. The table shows approximately 780,000 distinct CDR3 sequences, with roughly 24% occurring only once. The data were also submitted as part of a second study, on T cells of mothers and their children.

Material: blood. These receptors came from a boy aged 10-17 years in good health.

The V and J genes are TRBV5-1 and TRBJ2-3; TRBD2 matches at 8 bases. After removal of 4 bases from V and 5 bases from J, the junction contained 6 bases not matched to a gene. This CDR3 comprises 14 residues. Germline V lookup: CDR1 SGHRS, CDR2 YFSETQ. CDR3 sequence (DNA): TGCGCCAGCAGCGGAGGACTAGCTGGAGATACGCAGTATTTT. Translation: CASSGGLAGDTQYF.

The rearrangement links TRBV7-2 to TRBJ2-5; D gene unclear. The CDR3 covers 13 residues. Germline CDR1 reads SGHTA; CDR2 reads FQGNSA. Trimming took 5 bases from V and 3 from J, leaving 10 bases between them. The CDR3 nucleotides are TGTGCCAGCAGCCCGCTTACAGAAGAGACCCAGTACTTC. It yields the protein CASSPLTEETQYF.

This clonotype was recorded a few times. The J gene is TRBJ2-3, the V gene TRBV5-1; D is tentatively TRBD1 or TRBD2 (6 bases each). Germline V lookup: CDR1 SGHRS, CDR2 YFSETQ. This CDR3 has 15 residues. Trimming cost V 3 bases and J 5 bases, with 16 bases left between them. The CDR3 region is CASSYPERGQDTQYF. The CDR3 nucleotides are TGCGCCAGCAGCTACCCGGAACGGGGGCAAGATACGCAGTATTTT.

This chain connects TRBV7-3 to TRBJ2-3, with 13 positions matching TRBD2. This CDR3 is built from 18 residues. Looked up from germline, CDR1 is SGHTA and CDR2 is FQGTGA. After removal of 4 bases from V and 6 bases from J, the junction contained 13 bases not matched to a gene. The CDR3 spells CASSSPLTSGGAGDTQYF. For the CDR3, the DNA is TGTGCCAGCAGCTCGCCTCTAACTAGCGGGGGGGCAGGGGATACGCAGTATTTT.

Written as DNA, the CDR3 is TGCAGTGCTAGAGACGGGAGTTACGAGCAGTACTTC. Translating it yields CSARDGSYEQYF. The genes are TRBV20-1 and TRBJ2-5; possible D gene TRBD2, 6 bases. The J call may be faulty, since TRBJ2-7 better matches the DNA end. There are 12 residues in the CDR3. CDR1 is DFQATT, CDR2 SNEGSKA, per germline (reference sequence).

This clonotype was counted a few times. The chain joins TRBV30 to TRBJ2-3; 7 nucleotides line up with TRBD2. In germline, CDR1 is GTSNPN, CDR2 SVGIG (reference sequence). The CDR3 has 15 amino acids. J was trimmed by 2 bases and V by 0 bases; bases with no gene match: 5. CDR3 sequence (DNA): TGTGCCTGGAGTGTCAAAGCGGGGATCACAGATACGCAGTATTTT. Translating gives CAWSVKAGITDTQYF.

This clonotype came up many times. The chain joins TRBV6-5 to TRBJ2-5; D may be TRBD2 (6 bases). The V gene's germline CDR1 is MNHEY and CDR2 SVGAGI. V lost 7 bases to trimming and J lost 3 bases, with 21 bases between them. This CDR3 has 16 residues. In DNA form, the CDR3 reads TGTGCCAGCATTTCTACTCTAGCGTTGGTTAAAGAGACCCAGTACTTC. As protein: CASISTLALVKETQYF.

The chain recombines TRBV5-6 with TRBJ2-1; D call uncertain. The J call is doubtful: the DNA matches TRBJ2-7 better. Germline values: CDR1 SGHDT, CDR2 YYEEEE. The CDR3 loop spans 15 amino acids. DNA for the CDR3: TGTGCCAGCAGCTTGGGTCAGTCGGGCCACTACGAGCAGTACTTC. Translating it yields CASSLGQSGHYEQYF.

In its sample, this clonotype was seen many times. V and J are TRBV6-5 and TRBJ2-7; TRBD1 matches 8 bases. The germline V gene has CDR1 MNHEY and CDR2 SVGAGI. Trimming took 6 bases from V and 2 from J; bases not matched to a gene: 3. The CDR3 is made up of 13 amino acids. For the CDR3, the DNA is TGTGCCAGCAGGGACAGGGCCACCTACGAGCAGTACTTC. Amino acids: CASRDRATYEQYF.

This clonotype was detected a few times. The genes are TRBV7-9 and TRBJ2-1; TRBD1 matches at 10 bases. With the DNA end fitting TRBJ2-5 better, the J assignment may be wrong. CDR1 and CDR2 (germline): SEHNR, FQNEAQ (reference sequence). This CDR3 spans 15 amino acids. This CDR3 is CASSPSGQGKETQYF. CDR3 bases: TGTGCCAGCAGCCCGTCGGGACAGGGGAAAGAGACCCAGTACTTC.

V usage is TRBV28 and J usage is TRBJ2-7, with a possible D match to TRBD1 (5 bases). CDR1 and CDR2 from the germline V gene are MDHEN and SYDVKM. CDR3 length equals 14 residues. V lost 3 bases and J lost 2, with 11 bases in between. The CDR3 nucleotides are TGTGCCAGCAGTTTTCAGGGAACCACCTACGAGCAGTACTTC. This gives the protein CASSFQGTTYEQYF.

This sequence joins TRBV20-1 and TRBJ1-4; no clear D gene. The CDR3 extends over 12 amino acids. Germline values: CDR1 DFQATT, CDR2 SNEGSKA (reference sequence). The V end was cut by 2 bases, the J end by 8 bases, with 9 bases between. CDR3 bases: TGCAGTGCTAGACGTGGTCGGGAAAAACTGTTTTTT. It yields the protein CSARRGREKLFF.

In its sample, this clonotype was seen a few times. The chain recombines TRBV20-1 with TRBJ2-7, with no clear D. The CDR3 has 14 residues. The germline V gene has CDR1 DFQATT and CDR2 SNEGSKA (reference sequence). The germline V and J ends were trimmed by 3 bases and 0 bases, with 12 bases remaining between them. The CDR3 nucleotides are TGCAGTGCTAGGTTCTGGGGTGACTCCTACGAGCAGTACTTC. Translating gives CSARFWGDSYEQYF.

This clonotype was counted a few times. The V call is TRBV20-1, the J call TRBJ1-5; maybe TRBD1 (6 bases). Trimming stripped 3 bases from V and 4 bases from J, with 13 bases between. Germline V gives CDR1 DFQATT, CDR2 SNEGSKA (reference sequence). The CDR3 contains 14 residues. CDR3 sequence (DNA): TGCAGTGCTAGTGGGGGAGGGGGTAATCAGCCCCAGCATTTT. Translated: CSASGGGGNQPQHF.

This clonotype showed up just a few times. J is TRBJ2-5 and V is TRBV20-1; D gene ambiguous. Near its end, the DNA agrees better with TRBJ2-7, so the J call may be wrong. CDR1 is DFQATT, CDR2 SNEGSKA, per germline (reference sequence). The CDR3 has 12 residues. CDR3 DNA sequence: TGCAGTGCTAGTAAGGGTTCCTACGAGCAGTACTTC. This encodes CSASKGSYEQYF.

The V call is TRBV2, the J call TRBJ1-4; 7 bases agree with TRBD1. The V gene end was trimmed by 3 bases and the J gene end by 5 bases; junction bases not matched to a gene: 6. The CDR3 is 15 amino acids. CDR1 and CDR2 from the germline V gene are SNHLY and FYNNEI. The CDR3: CASSELQGINEKLFF. The CDR3 DNA reads as TGTGCCAGCAGTGAGTTACAGGGGATCAATGAAAAACTGTTTTTT. The full variable domain, its missing parts supplied by reference TRBV2 and TRBJ1-4, is EPEVTQTPSHQVTQMGQEVILRCVPISNHLYFYWYRQILGQKVEFLVSFYNNEISEKSEIFDDQFSVERPDGSNFTLKIRSTKLEDSAMYFCASSELQGINEKLFFGSGTQLSVL.

This clonotype was picked up a small number of times. The chain recombines TRBV6-5 with TRBJ2-5, with TRBD2 matching over 8 bases. Near its end, the DNA agrees better with TRBJ2-7, so the J call may be wrong. CDR1 is MNHEY, CDR2 SVGAGI, per germline. CDR3 size: 16 residues. CDR3 loop: CASSTSGAGGSYEQYF. CDR3 in DNA: TGTGCCAGCAGTACCTCGGGCGCGGGGGGCAGTTACGAGCAGTACTTC.

The chain couples TRBV14 to TRBJ2-1; 16 bases align to TRBD2. CDR1 and CDR2 (germline): SGHDN, FVKESK. The CDR3 loop spans 15 amino acids. V was clipped by 4 bases and J by 10 bases; unmatched bases: 4. This chain's CDR3 is CASSRPGLAGGEQFF. The CDR3, as DNA: TGTGCCAGCAGCCGTCCGGGACTAGCGGGAGGGGAGCAGTTCTTC. Full variable domain (outside the CDR3, taken from reference TRBV14 and TRBJ2-1): EAGVTQFPSHSVIEKGQTVTLRCDPISGHDNLYWYRRVMGKEIKFLLHFVKESKQDESGMPNNRFLAERTGGTYSTLKVQPAELEDSGVYFCASSRPGLAGGEQFFGPGTRLTVL.

The genes are TRBV2 and TRBJ2-7, with a weak D call TRBD1 (6 bases). The CDR3 runs to 15 residues. Per the germline V gene, CDR1 is SNHLY and CDR2 is FYNNEI. With 4 bases removed from V and 2 bases from J, the gap between germline ends came to 15 bases. The CDR3 coding sequence is TGTGCCAGCAGTGGGGACATATCGCAAACCTACGAGCAGTACTTC. Its protein product is CASSGDISQTYEQYF. Drawing the rest from reference TRBV2 and TRBJ2-7, the complete variable domain is EPEVTQTPSHQVTQMGQEVILRCVPISNHLYFYWYRQILGQKVEFLVSFYNNEISEKSEIFDDQFSVERPDGSNFTLKIRSTKLEDSAMYFCASSGDISQTYEQYFGPGTRLTVT.

There are a few counts of this clonotype. The rearrangement uses TRBV7-9 and TRBJ1-2; the D is unclear. The CDR3 loop spans 14 amino acids. Trimming took off 5 bases at V and 2 bases at J, with 12 bases between the two ends. The germline V gene has CDR1 SEHNR and CDR2 FQNEAQ (reference sequence). CDR3 sequence reads: CASSETRENYGYTF. The CDR3 DNA follows: TGTGCCAGCAGCGAGACGAGGGAGAACTATGGCTACACCTTC.

This clonotype was found a few times. CDR3 region: CASSLIGGQETQYF. For the CDR3, the DNA is TGTGCCAGCAGCTTAATAGGGGGCCAAGAGACCCAGTACTTC. The chain employs TRBV7-3 and TRBJ2-5; tentatively, D is TRBD1 (6 bases). The germline V gene encodes CDR1 SGHTA and CDR2 FQGTGA. Trimming took 1 base from V and 1 from J, leaving 7 bases between them. CDR3 size: 14 residues.

The chain has TRBV2 and TRBJ2-2; D remains ambiguous. This CDR3 contains 14 residues. Germline CDR1 reads SNHLY; CDR2 reads FYNNEI. V was pared by 0 bases and J by 4 bases, with 6 bases between. The CDR3 sequence: CASSEAEPTGELFF. The CDR3 DNA reads TGTGCCAGCAGTGAAGCTGAGCCCACCGGGGAGCTGTTTTTT.

The genes are TRBV12-3 or TRBV12-4 and TRBJ1-2, with D uncertain. V lost 3 bases and J lost 8, with 10 bases in between. This CDR3 spans 12 amino acids. CDR3 in amino acids: CASSFNPWGYTF. In DNA form, the CDR3 reads TGTGCCAGCAGTTTTAACCCATGGGGCTACACCTTC.

The chain links TRBV20-1 to TRBJ1-2; TRBD1 agrees at 7 bases. Trimming removed 5 bases from V and 3 bases from J; junction bases left unmatched: 12. CDR3 length: 15 residues. Germline CDR1 reads DFQATT; CDR2 reads SNEGSKA (reference sequence). CDR3 residues: CSAAPPRQGDYGYTF. The CDR3 coding sequence is TGCAGTGCTGCCCCTCCCCGACAGGGTGACTATGGCTACACCTTC.